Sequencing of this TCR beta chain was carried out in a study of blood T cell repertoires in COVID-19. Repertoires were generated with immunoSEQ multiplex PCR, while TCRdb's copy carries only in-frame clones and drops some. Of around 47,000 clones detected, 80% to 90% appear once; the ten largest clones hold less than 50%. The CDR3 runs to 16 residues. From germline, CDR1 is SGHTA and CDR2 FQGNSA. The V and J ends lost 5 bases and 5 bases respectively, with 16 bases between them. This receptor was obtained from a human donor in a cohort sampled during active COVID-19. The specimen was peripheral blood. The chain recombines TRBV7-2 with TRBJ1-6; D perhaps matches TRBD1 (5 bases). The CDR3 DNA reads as TGTGCCAGCAGCCCCCAGGGCAGCACCCATAATTCACCCCTCCACTTT. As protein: CASSPQGSTHNSPLHF.